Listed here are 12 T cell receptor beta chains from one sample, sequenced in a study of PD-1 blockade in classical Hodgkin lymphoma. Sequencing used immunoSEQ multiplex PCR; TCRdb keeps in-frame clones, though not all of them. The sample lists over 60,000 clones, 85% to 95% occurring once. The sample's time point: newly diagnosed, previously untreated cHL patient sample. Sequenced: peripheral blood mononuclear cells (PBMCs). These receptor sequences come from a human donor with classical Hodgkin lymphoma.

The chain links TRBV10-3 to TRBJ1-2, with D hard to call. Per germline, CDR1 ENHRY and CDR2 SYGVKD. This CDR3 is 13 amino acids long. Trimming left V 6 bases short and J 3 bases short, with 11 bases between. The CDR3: CAISYAPHYGYTF. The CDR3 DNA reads TGTGCCATCAGCTATGCTCCTCACTATGGCTACACCTTC.

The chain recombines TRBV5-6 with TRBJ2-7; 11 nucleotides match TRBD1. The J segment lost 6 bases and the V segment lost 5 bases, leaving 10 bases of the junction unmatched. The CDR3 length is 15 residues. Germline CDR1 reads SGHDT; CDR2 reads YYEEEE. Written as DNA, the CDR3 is TGTGCCAGCAGGCTCGGGACAGGGGGAATGGGCGAGCAGTACTTC. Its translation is CASRLGTGGMGEQYF.

The CDR3 DNA is TGTGCCAGCTCACCACAGGATACCTACGAGCAGTACTTC. Translation: CASSPQDTYEQYF. The chain employs TRBV18 and TRBJ2-7; D is undetermined. Trimming shortened V by 1 base and J by 2 bases, and 6 bases separated the two germline ends. Germline V lookup: CDR1 KGHSH, CDR2 LQKENI. This CDR3 comprises 13 residues.

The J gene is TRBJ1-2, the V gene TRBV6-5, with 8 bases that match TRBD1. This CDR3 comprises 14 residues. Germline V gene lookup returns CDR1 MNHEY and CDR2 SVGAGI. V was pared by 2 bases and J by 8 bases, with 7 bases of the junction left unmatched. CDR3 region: CASSYQDRVKGYTF. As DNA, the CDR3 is TGTGCCAGCAGTTACCAGGACAGGGTAAAAGGCTACACCTTC.

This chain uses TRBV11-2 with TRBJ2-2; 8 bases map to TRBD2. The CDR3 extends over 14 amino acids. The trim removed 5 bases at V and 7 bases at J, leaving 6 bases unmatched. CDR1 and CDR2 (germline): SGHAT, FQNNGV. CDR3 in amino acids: CASSPGGVDGELFF. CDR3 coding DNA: TGTGCCAGCAGCCCGGGAGGGGTGGACGGGGAGCTGTTTTTT.

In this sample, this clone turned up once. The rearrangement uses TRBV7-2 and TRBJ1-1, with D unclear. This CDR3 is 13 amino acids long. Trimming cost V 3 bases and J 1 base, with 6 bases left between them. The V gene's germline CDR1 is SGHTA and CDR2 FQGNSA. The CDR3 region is CASSLSQNTEAFF. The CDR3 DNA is TGTGCCAGCAGCTTGTCTCAGAACACTGAAGCTTTCTTT.

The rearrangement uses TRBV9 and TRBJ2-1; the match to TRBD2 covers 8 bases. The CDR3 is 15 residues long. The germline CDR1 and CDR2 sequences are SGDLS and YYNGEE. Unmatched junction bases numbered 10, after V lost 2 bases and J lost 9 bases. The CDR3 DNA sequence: TGTGCCAGCAGCGTGGGGACTAGGGGAAGGGGTGAGCAGTTCTTC. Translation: CASSVGTRGRGEQFF.

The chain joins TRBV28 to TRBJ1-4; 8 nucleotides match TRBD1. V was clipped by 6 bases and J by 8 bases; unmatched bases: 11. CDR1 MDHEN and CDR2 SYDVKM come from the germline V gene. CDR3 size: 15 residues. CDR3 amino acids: CASSYAGGSSEKLFF. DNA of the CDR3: TGTGCCAGCAGCTATGCAGGGGGCTCGAGCGAAAAACTGTTTTTT.

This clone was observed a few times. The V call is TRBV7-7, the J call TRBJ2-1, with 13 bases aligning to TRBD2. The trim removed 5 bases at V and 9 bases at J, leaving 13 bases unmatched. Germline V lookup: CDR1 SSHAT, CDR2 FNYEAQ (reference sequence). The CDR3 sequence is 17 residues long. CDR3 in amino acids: CASSPRGGTSGKSEQFF. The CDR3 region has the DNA TGTGCCAGCAGCCCCCGAGGCGGGACTAGCGGGAAGAGTGAGCAGTTCTTC.

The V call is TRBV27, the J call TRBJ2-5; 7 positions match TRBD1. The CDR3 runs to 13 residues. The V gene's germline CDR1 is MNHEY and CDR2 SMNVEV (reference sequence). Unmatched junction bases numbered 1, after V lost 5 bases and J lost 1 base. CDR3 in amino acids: CASSNRGQETQYF. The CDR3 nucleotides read TGTGCCAGCAGTAACAGGGGCCAAGAGACCCAGTACTTC.

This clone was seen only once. CDR3 amino acids: CASSQDWGEQFF. Written as DNA, the CDR3 is TGTGCCAGCAGCCAAGATTGGGGTGAGCAGTTCTTC. This chain joins TRBV4-2 and TRBJ2-1; D gene uncertain. Germline V lookup: CDR1 LGHNA, CDR2 YNFKEQ. V was clipped by 0 bases and J by 9 bases, with 6 bases between them. This CDR3 has 12 residues.

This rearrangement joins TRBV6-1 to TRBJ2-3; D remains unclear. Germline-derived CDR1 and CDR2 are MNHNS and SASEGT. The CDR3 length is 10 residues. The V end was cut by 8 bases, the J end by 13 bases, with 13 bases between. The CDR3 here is CASPTPIEYF. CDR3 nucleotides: TGTGCCAGCCCGACCCCTATCGAGTATTTT.